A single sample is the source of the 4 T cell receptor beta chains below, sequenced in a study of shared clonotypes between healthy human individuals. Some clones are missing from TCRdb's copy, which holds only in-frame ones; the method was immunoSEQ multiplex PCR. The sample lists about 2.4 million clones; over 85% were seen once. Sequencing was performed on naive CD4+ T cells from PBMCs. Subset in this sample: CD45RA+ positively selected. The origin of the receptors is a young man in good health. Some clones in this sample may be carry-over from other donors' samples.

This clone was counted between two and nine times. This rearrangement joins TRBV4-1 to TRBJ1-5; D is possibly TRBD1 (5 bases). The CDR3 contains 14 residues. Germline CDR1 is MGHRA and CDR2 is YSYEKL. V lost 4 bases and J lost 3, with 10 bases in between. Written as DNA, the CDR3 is TGCGCCAGCAGCCGTGGACAAGACAATCAGCCCCAGCATTTT. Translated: CASSRGQDNQPQHF.

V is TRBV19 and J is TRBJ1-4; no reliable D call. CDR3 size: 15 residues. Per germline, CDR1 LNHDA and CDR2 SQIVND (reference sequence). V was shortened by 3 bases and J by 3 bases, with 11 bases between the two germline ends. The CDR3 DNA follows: TGTGCCAGTAGTATTCTCGGGGATCCTAATGAAAAACTGTTTTTT. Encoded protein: CASSILGDPNEKLFF.

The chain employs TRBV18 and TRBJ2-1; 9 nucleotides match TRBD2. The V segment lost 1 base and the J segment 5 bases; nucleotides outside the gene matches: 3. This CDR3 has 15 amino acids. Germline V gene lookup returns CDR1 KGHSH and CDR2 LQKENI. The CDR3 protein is CASSPRASGNNEQFF. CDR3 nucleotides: TGTGCCAGCTCACCACGGGCTAGCGGGAACAATGAGCAGTTCTTC.

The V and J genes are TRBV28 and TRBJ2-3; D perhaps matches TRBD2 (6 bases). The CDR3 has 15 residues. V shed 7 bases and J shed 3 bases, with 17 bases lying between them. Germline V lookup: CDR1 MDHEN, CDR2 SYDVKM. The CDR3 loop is CASNGGSRGTDTQYF. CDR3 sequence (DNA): TGTGCCAGCAATGGGGGGAGCCGGGGGACAGATACGCAGTATTTT.